This T cell receptor beta chain was recorded in a study of CD8 T cells in Susac syndrome. Negative isolation was used for CD8+ and CD4+ T cells, and FACS enrichment was applied to TEMRA cells. cDNA came from around 0.5 to 1 ug RNA primed by random hexamers. An immunoSEQ multiplex PCR generated amplified TCR beta CDR3 products spanning 54 Vbeta and 13 Jbeta. TCRdb re-derived calls from the immunoSEQ multiplex PCR reads in MiXCR, one entry per CDR3 protein. The sample lists about 180,000 distinct CDR3 sequences, around 96% occurring once. The CDR3 loop spans 15 amino acids. Losses at the gene ends were 4 bases for V and 0 bases for J; bases not matched to a gene: 6. The germline V gene has CDR1 SGHRS and CDR2 YFSETQ.

The chain couples TRBV5-1 to TRBJ1-1, with 7 bases lining up with TRBD1. This clonotype was obtained from a human donor with multiple sclerosis. Sequencing was performed on CD8+ T cells from PBMCs. CDR3 protein: CASSPETGMNTEAFF. The CDR3 region has the DNA TGCGCCAGCAGCCCCGAGACAGGGATGAACACTGAAGCTTTCTTT.